Listed here are 15 T cell receptor beta chains from one sample, sequenced in a study of T cell responses to AZD1222 COVID-19 vaccine. Assay used: immunoSEQ multiplex PCR; TCRdb lists only in-frame clones, some missing. The profile shows 140,000 to 150,000 clones, 75% to 90% of them singletons. The sample was peripheral blood, taken on day 0 of MenACWY control vaccination. The receptors here all came from an adult in good health.

The chain uses TRBV5-1 and TRBJ1-1; weak D call: TRBD1 (6 bases). V was pared by 1 base and J by 1 base, with 11 bases between. Germline V gives CDR1 SGHRS, CDR2 YFSETQ. The CDR3 totals 15 residues. The CDR3 nucleotides read TGCGCCAGCAGCTTGATCGAGGGGGGGAACACTGAAGCTTTCTTT. This codes for CASSLIEGGNTEAFF.

This clone has only one observation. V and J are TRBV4-1 and TRBJ1-2, with D possibly being TRBD1 (5 bases). The CDR3 totals 14 residues. Germline V gives CDR1 MGHRA, CDR2 YSYEKL. V was trimmed by 6 bases and J by 7 bases, leaving 18 bases between them. The DNA of the CDR3 is TGCGCCAGCAGACCCCCAGGCAGGGAGATTGGCTACACCTTC. Translation gives CASRPPGREIGYTF.

This sequence joins TRBV2 and TRBJ2-2; D possibly corresponds to TRBD2 (6 bases). V was cut by 10 bases and J by 6 bases, with 18 bases left in between. This CDR3 has 14 amino acids. CDR1 and CDR2 from the germline V gene are SNHLY and FYNNEI. The CDR3: CAIRTLAGSGELFF. The CDR3 DNA follows: TGTGCCATCAGGACTCTCGCGGGATCCGGGGAGCTGTTTTTT.

The chain carries TRBV7-3 and TRBJ2-1; D might be TRBD2 (5 bases). Between the trimmed V and J ends, which lost 1 base and 3 bases, there was a span of 10 bases. Germline CDR1 and CDR2: SGHTA and FQGTGA. The CDR3 contains 15 residues. The CDR3: CASSLMFGGYNEQFF. As DNA, the CDR3 is TGTGCCAGCAGCTTAATGTTTGGAGGCTACAATGAGCAGTTCTTC.

This clone came up once. The chain has TRBV24-1 and TRBJ2-3; D might be TRBD1 (7 bases). Trimming removed 4 bases from V and 3 bases from J, with 16 bases in between. This CDR3 contains 16 residues. Per the germline V gene, CDR1 is KGHDR and CDR2 is SFDVKD. CDR3: CATSDRTGAGTDTQYF. The CDR3 DNA follows: TGTGCCACCAGTGACCGAACAGGGGCGGGAACAGATACGCAGTATTTT.

The V call is TRBV5-1, the J call TRBJ2-2, with 8 positions matching TRBD1. CDR3 size: 16 residues. The junction had 5 bases not matched to a gene; V was cut back by 3 bases and J by 1 base. Germline lookup yields CDR1 SGHRS and CDR2 YFSETQ. CDR3 coding DNA: TGCGCCAGCAGCTCAGGGGGCGGGGAGAACACCGGGGAGCTGTTTTTT. This gives the protein CASSSGGGENTGELFF.

This rearrangement joins TRBV5-1 to TRBJ2-3; 13 bases are a match to TRBD2. The CDR3 is made up of 17 amino acids. Germline V gene data show CDR1 as SGHRS and CDR2 as YFSETQ. The ends lost 4 bases at V and 3 bases at J; junction bases unmatched: 8. CDR3 coding DNA: TGCGCCAGCAGCCAGTGGACTAGCGGGGGTAGGACAGATACGCAGTATTTT. Its translation: CASSQWTSGGRTDTQYF.

The rearrangement uses TRBV2 and TRBJ1-2, with 12 bases identical to TRBD1. The CDR3 has 13 amino acids. V gave up 8 bases and J gave up 8 bases; unmatched junction bases: 6. Germline CDR1 SNHLY, CDR2 FYNNEI. As DNA, the CDR3 is TGTGCCAGCTTAGGGACAGGGGGCAGGGGCTACACCTTC. It yields the protein CASLGTGGRGYTF.

V gene TRBV19 combines with J gene TRBJ2-7; tentatively, D is TRBD2 (6 bases). In germline, CDR1 is LNHDA, CDR2 SQIVND (reference sequence). The CDR3 is made up of 15 amino acids. The germline V and J ends were trimmed by 5 bases and 1 base, with 15 bases remaining between them. In DNA, the CDR3 is TGTGCCAGTAGTCCCAGGGACTTTAGGTCCTACGAGCAGTACGTC. Protein: CASSPRDFRSYEQYV.

V is TRBV6-2 or TRBV6-3 and J is TRBJ1-1, with D unclear. Trimming took off 2 bases at V and 4 bases at J, with 5 bases between the two ends. CDR3 length: 12 residues. CDR1 is MNHEY and CDR2 is SVGEGT in the germline V gene. DNA for the CDR3: TGTGCCAGCAGTTACGTGGGCACTGAAGCTTTCTTT. Translation gives CASSYVGTEAFF.

The V call is TRBV11-2, the J call TRBJ1-2; 8 nucleotides line up with TRBD1. The germline V gene has CDR1 SGHAT and CDR2 FQNNGV. The ends lost 6 bases at V and 2 bases at J; junction bases unmatched: 2. This CDR3 has 13 residues. For the CDR3, the DNA is TGTGCCAGCAGAAGACAGGGGAACTATGGCTACACCTTC. Translating gives CASRRQGNYGYTF.

The rearrangement joins TRBV19 to TRBJ2-1; D uncertain. This CDR3 is built from 13 residues. Germline CDR1 is LNHDA and CDR2 is SQIVND (reference sequence). V was pared by 2 bases and J by 2 bases, with 4 bases between. The CDR3 DNA is TGTGCCAGTAGTATAAGTACCTACAATGAGCAGTTCTTC. It is translated as CASSISTYNEQFF. Drawing the rest from reference TRBV19 and TRBJ2-1, the complete variable domain is DGGITQSPKYLFRKEGQNVTLSCEQNLNHDAMYWYRQDPGQGLRLIYYSQIVNDFQKGDIAEGYSVSREKKESFPLTVTSAQKNPTAFYLCASSISTYNEQFFGPGTRLTVL.

The chain combines TRBV6-5 with TRBJ1-5; D gene unclear. There are 12 residues in the CDR3. The germline CDR1 and CDR2 sequences are MNHEY and SVGAGI. V lost 6 bases, J lost 5 bases, and 8 bases lay in between. CDR3 DNA: TGTGCCAGCAGAGGCCGGGATCAGCCCCAGCATTTT. Encoded protein: CASRGRDQPQHF.

The chain links TRBV5-1 to TRBJ1-4; D not certain. CDR3 length: 13 amino acids. Trimming removed 5 bases at V and 4 bases at J, with 9 bases between. CDR1 SGHRS and CDR2 YFSETQ come from the germline V gene. The CDR3 loop is CASSRDNNEKLFF. In DNA, the CDR3 is TGCGCCAGCAGTAGAGATAATAATGAAAAACTGTTTTTT.

This chain uses TRBV3-1 (or the pseudogene TRBV3-2) with TRBJ2-1; D remains ambiguous. There are 17 residues in the CDR3. Per germline, CDR1 LGHDT and CDR2 YNNKEL (reference sequence). The V end lost 2 bases, the J end lost 6 bases, and 20 bases lay between the germline ends. The CDR3 sequence: CASSQLTPGSRSNEQFF. The CDR3 region has the DNA TGTGCCAGCAGCCAATTGACCCCAGGTAGTCGTTCCAATGAGCAGTTCTTC.